This T cell receptor (beta chain) was captured in a study of T cell changes during pregnancy in multiple sclerosis. The assay was immunoSEQ multiplex PCR, and TCRdb's table has in-frame clones only and misses some. The profile shows 45,000 to 55,000 clones, about 91% of them singletons. The ends were cut back, 2 bases at V and 2 bases at J, with 7 bases in the middle. CDR1 and CDR2 from the germline V gene are KGHSH and LQKENI. CDR3 size: 13 residues. The sequencing used peripheral blood, collected after pregnancy. The TCR comes from a female donor with multiple sclerosis, enrolled in a pregnancy study. The chain is built from TRBV18 and TRBJ2-7; a possible D gene is TRBD1 (5 bases). Written as DNA, the CDR3 is TGTGCCAGCTCACCATCAGGGACCTACGAGCAGTACTTC. It translates to CASSPSGTYEQYF. The full variable domain, with the rest looked up from reference TRBV18 and TRBJ2-7, is NAGVMQNPRHLVRRRGQEARLRCSPMKGHSHVYWYRQLPEEGLKFMVYLQKENIIDESGMPKERFSAEFPKEGPSILRIQQVVRGDSAAYFCASSPSGTYEQYFGPGTRLTVT.